What follows are 26 T cell receptor beta chains derived from one specimen sequenced in a study of naive and memory T cell subsets. An equimolar mix of two oligonucleotides served as the beta constant-region primer for TRBC1 and TRBC2. Four rounds of PCR amplified the ligated cDNA using nested alpha and beta constant-region primers plus SP2. MiXCR was run by TCRdb on the UMI-ligation and nested PCR reads, yielding one entry per CDR3 protein. The profile shows 9,500 to 10,000 distinct CDR3 sequences, around 5.6% of them singletons. Sample: CD4+ TEMRA cells from blood. Indicated subset: effector memory re-expressing CD45RA, CD45RA+ CD27-. Every receptor here comes from a human donor in good health.

This clonotype was picked up many times. The J gene is TRBJ2-1, the V gene TRBV7-3, with 7 positions matching TRBD1. V was clipped by 5 bases and J by 5 bases; unmatched bases: 6. CDR1 and CDR2 (germline): SGHTA, FQGTGA. The CDR3 totals 14 residues. The DNA for the CDR3 is TGTGCCAGCAGCCCTAAGGGGGCCAACAATGAGCAGTTCTTC. This encodes CASSPKGANNEQFF.

This clonotype occurred many times. CDR3 sequence (DNA): TGTGCCAGCAGTTTAGGGGGGGGGCGGAGTACCTACAATGAGCAGTTCTTC. It specifies CASSLGGGRSTYNEQFF. The J gene is TRBJ2-1, the V gene TRBV12-3 or TRBV12-4; D is possibly TRBD2 (7 bases). Deletions cut 1 base from V and 2 bases from J, with 15 bases between. The CDR3 covers 17 residues.

This clonotype is medium-sized in the sample. The chain couples TRBV11-2 to TRBJ2-3; unclear D gene. Trimming left V 4 bases short and J 4 bases short, with 15 bases between. The CDR3 has 15 amino acids. Germline V gene data show CDR1 as SGHAT and CDR2 as FQNNGV. DNA for the CDR3: TGTGCCAGCAGCTCACAACTTGGCCACTCAGATACGCAGTATTTT. Its translation: CASSSQLGHSDTQYF.

In this sample, this clonotype turned up a few times. V gene TRBV12-3 or TRBV12-4 combines with J gene TRBJ2-3, with TRBD1 matching over 10 bases. Trimming removed 6 bases from V and 4 bases from J; junction bases left unmatched: 7. The CDR3 contains 15 residues. Here the CDR3 DNA reads TGTGCCAGCAGCGCCAGGACAGGGGGAGCAGATACGCAGTATTTT. Its protein is CASSARTGGADTQYF.

This clonotype was detected many times. The CDR3 here is CASSGLAGSFMSPDTQYF. The CDR3 DNA is TGTGCCAGCAGCGGACTAGCGGGAAGTTTTATGTCGCCAGATACGCAGTATTTT. This chain uses TRBV5-6 with TRBJ2-3; the match to TRBD2 covers 12 bases. V dropped 4 bases and J dropped 4; count of bases not matched to a gene: 13. The CDR3 consists of 18 residues. Per the germline V gene, CDR1 is SGHDT and CDR2 is YYEEEE.

V is TRBV20-1 and J is TRBJ2-6; D possibly corresponds to TRBD1 (6 bases). This CDR3 is 16 amino acids long. Germline assignment: CDR1 DFQATT and CDR2 SNEGSKA (reference sequence). Trimming removed 3 bases at V and 0 bases at J, with 12 bases between. The CDR3 protein is CSARENRASGANVLTF. The CDR3 region has the DNA TGCAGTGCTAGGGAGAACAGGGCCTCTGGGGCCAACGTCCTGACTTTC.

This clonotype was picked up many times. The chain carries TRBV5-1 and TRBJ2-7; D is uncertain. V was trimmed by 1 base and J by 2 bases, leaving 31 bases between them. The germline CDR1 and CDR2 sequences are SGHRS and YFSETQ. The CDR3 covers 21 residues. CDR3 region: CASSLSPRDSQNAPKTYEQYF. CDR3 nucleotide sequence: TGCGCCAGCAGCTTGAGTCCTCGCGACTCCCAAAATGCGCCGAAAACCTACGAGCAGTACTTC.

This clonotype showed up many times. The V gene is TRBV20-1, the J gene TRBJ1-3; D remains ambiguous. The germline CDR1 and CDR2 sequences are DFQATT and SNEGSKA (reference sequence). This CDR3 region has 13 residues. Trimming took 5 bases from V and 4 from J, leaving 12 bases between them. CDR3 amino acids: CSAATIKGNTIYF. The CDR3 bases are TGCAGTGCTGCTACCATTAAAGGAAACACCATATATTTT.

This clonotype was seen many times. The V call is TRBV18, the J call TRBJ1-1; D gene ambiguous. This CDR3 is built from 11 residues. Trimming removed 3 bases at V and 8 bases at J, with 7 bases between. CDR1 and CDR2 (germline): KGHSH, LQKENI. CDR3 DNA: TGTGCCAGCTCACCGCTTGGAGAAGCTTTCTTT. This sequence encodes CASSPLGEAFF.

CDR3 bases: TGTGCCAGCAGTGGGACAGGGACTGGGGCCAACGTCCTGACTTTC. Translation: CASSGTGTGANVLTF. The rearrangement joins TRBV25-1 to TRBJ2-6; 8 nucleotides agree with TRBD1. CDR1 is MGHDK, CDR2 SYGVNS, per germline. The trim removed 4 bases at V and 2 bases at J, leaving 1 base unmatched. The CDR3 has 15 residues. The full variable domain, with the rest looked up from reference TRBV25-1 and TRBJ2-6, is EADIYQTPRYLVIGTGKKITLECSQTMGHDKMYWYQQDPGMELHLIHYSYGVNSTEKGDLSSESTVSRIRTEHFPLTLESARPSHTSQYLCASSGTGTGANVLTFGAGSRLTVL.

This clonotype has just a few counts. V and J are TRBV29-1 and TRBJ1-3, with no clear D. The germline V gene encodes CDR1 SQVTM and CDR2 ANQGSEA. The CDR3 is 13 amino acids. Trimming removed 7 bases at V and 3 bases at J, with 13 bases between. The CDR3 reads CSAGVGGGNTIYF. The CDR3 DNA follows: TGCAGCGCCGGTGTGGGTGGTGGAAACACCATATATTTT.

This clonotype has a count of ten or more. The chain has TRBV25-1 and TRBJ2-1; D tentatively reads TRBD1 or TRBD2 (5 bases each). V was cut by 3 bases and J by 9 bases, with 15 bases left in between. Germline CDR1 MGHDK, CDR2 SYGVNS. This CDR3 has 14 residues. CDR3 sequence reads: CASSDGALYGEQFF. CDR3 in DNA: TGTGCCAGCAGTGACGGGGCCCTGTACGGTGAGCAGTTCTTC. The variable domain in full, with the rest retrieved from reference TRBV25-1 and TRBJ2-1, is EADIYQTPRYLVIGTGKKITLECSQTMGHDKMYWYQQDPGMELHLIHYSYGVNSTEKGDLSSESTVSRIRTEHFPLTLESARPSHTSQYLCASSDGALYGEQFFGPGTRLTVL.

This clonotype was detected ten times or more. J is TRBJ1-1 and V is TRBV2; D is ambiguous. This CDR3 region has 11 residues. Germline V gene sequence: CDR1 SNHLY, CDR2 FYNNEI. Trimming pared 10 bases from V and 3 bases from J, leaving 9 bases between. The DNA for the CDR3 is TGTGCCATCGGGGAATACACTGAAGCTTTCTTT. Translating gives CAIGEYTEAFF.

The V gene is TRBV30, the J gene TRBJ2-5; 9 bases map to TRBD1. CDR1 and CDR2 (germline): GTSNPN, SVGIG (reference sequence). The CDR3 spans 15 residues. V lost 0 bases, J lost 3 bases, and 5 bases stayed unmatched. The DNA of the CDR3 is TGTGCCTGGAGTGTGGGGGACAGGGCCGAAGAGACCCAGTACTTC. Translated, it gives CAWSVGDRAEETQYF.

This clonotype was detected a few times. This sequence joins TRBV5-5 and TRBJ2-3; D is ambiguous. Germline loops: CDR1 SGHKS, CDR2 YYEKEE (reference sequence). V dropped 6 bases and J dropped 1 base, with 15 bases sitting between them. The CDR3 runs 15 residues. CDR3 sequence reads: CASNMGPGGTDTQYF. The CDR3 DNA reads as TGTGCCAGCAACATGGGTCCTGGCGGCACAGATACGCAGTATTTT.

In its sample, this clonotype was seen many times. The gene calls are TRBV7-2 and TRBJ2-3; D perhaps matches TRBD2 (5 bases). Germline CDR1 SGHTA, CDR2 FQGNSA. The CDR3 is 15 residues long. Trimming took off 1 base at V and 5 bases at J, with 13 bases between the two ends. CDR3 protein: CASSLGLAGVDTQYF. The CDR3 DNA sequence: TGTGCCAGCAGCTTAGGCCTAGCCGGCGTAGATACGCAGTATTTT.

The genes are TRBV2 and TRBJ2-7; tentative D call: TRBD2 (5 bases). This CDR3 has 14 amino acids. V was clipped by 10 bases and J by 3 bases, with 19 bases between them. CDR1 SNHLY and CDR2 FYNNEI come from the germline V gene. This CDR3 reads CATRRGQALYEQYF. In nucleotides, the CDR3 is TGTGCCACCCGGAGAGGGCAGGCCCTCTACGAGCAGTACTTC.

This clonotype has a count of ten or more. The CDR3 loop reads CASSAQGVPFYGYTF. CDR3 nucleotide sequence: TGTGCCAGCAGCGCCCAGGGCGTCCCCTTCTATGGCTACACCTTC. The rearrangement links TRBV7-9 to TRBJ1-2, with a weak D call TRBD1 (5 bases). This CDR3 comprises 15 residues. Trimming removed 5 bases from V and 4 bases from J, with 17 bases in between. From germline, CDR1 is SEHNR and CDR2 FQNEAQ (reference sequence). Looking up the rest from reference TRBV7-9 and TRBJ1-2 gives the full variable domain: DTGVSQNPRHKITKRGQNVTFRCDPISEHNRLYWYRQTLGQGPEFLTYFQNEAQLEKSRLLSDRFSAERPKGSFSTLEIQRTEQGDSAMYLCASSAQGVPFYGYTFGSGTRLTVV.

The J gene is TRBJ2-1, the V gene TRBV7-8; 9 bases match TRBD2. This CDR3 has 17 residues. V trimming: 3 bases; J trimming: 7 bases; junction bases outside the gene matches: 13. Germline lookup yields CDR1 SGHVS and CDR2 FQNEAQ. CDR3 nucleotides: TGTGCCAGCAGCTTCACGGGCTTTAGCGGGGGTCGGAATGAGCAGTTCTTC. It codes for CASSFTGFSGGRNEQFF.

This clonotype was picked up a small number of times. The chain carries TRBV7-2 and TRBJ2-1; tentative D call: TRBD2 (6 bases). This CDR3 spans 14 amino acids. From germline, CDR1 is SGHTA and CDR2 FQGNSA. V was trimmed by 8 bases and J by 4 bases, leaving 15 bases between them. CDR3 nucleotides: TGTGCCAGCGCCAAGGGACTCGAGTACAATGAGCAGTTCTTC. Its translation: CASAKGLEYNEQFF.

This clonotype occurred many times. The V and J genes are TRBV5-6 and TRBJ2-3; no clear D. This CDR3 is 11 amino acids long. Germline V gene data show CDR1 as SGHDT and CDR2 as YYEEEE. Trimming removed 3 bases at V and 6 bases at J, with 5 bases between. DNA of the CDR3: TGTGCCAGCAGCTATTTGGATACGCAGTATTTT. It translates to CASSYLDTQYF.

This clonotype was observed many times. The V gene is TRBV6-2 or TRBV6-3, the J gene TRBJ2-5; 8 bases are shared with TRBD1. The trim removed 6 bases at V and 4 bases at J, leaving 7 bases unmatched. The germline gives CDR1 MNHEY, CDR2 SVGEGT. CDR3 length: 14 amino acids. Here the CDR3 DNA reads TGTGCCAGCAGCCCTCACGGGACAGGAGAGACCCAGTACTTC. It is translated as CASSPHGTGETQYF.

The chain has TRBV7-3 and TRBJ2-1, with D possibly TRBD2 on 7 matching bases. CDR1 SGHTA and CDR2 FQGTGA come from the germline V gene. The CDR3 sequence is 13 residues long. The V end lost 5 bases, the J end lost 9 bases, and 14 bases lay between the germline ends. The CDR3 loop reads CASSRGGGGEQFF. The CDR3 region has the DNA TGTGCCAGCAGCCGGGGAGGGGGGGGTGAGCAGTTCTTC.

This clonotype has ten or more counts. This chain uses TRBV28 with TRBJ2-5; TRBD1 might be the D (6 bases). The CDR3 has 15 amino acids. V shed 5 bases and J shed 5 bases, with 18 bases lying between them. Per the germline V gene, CDR1 is MDHEN and CDR2 is SYDVKM. The CDR3 DNA reads as TGTGCCAGCAGTACCCCCTCACAGGGATCGGAGACCCAGTACTTC. This gives the protein CASSTPSQGSETQYF. Combining the CDR3 with reference TRBV28 and TRBJ2-5 gives the whole variable domain DVKVTQSSRYLVKRTGEKVFLECVQDMDHENMFWYRQDPGLGLRLIYFSYDVKMKEKGDIPEGYSVSREKKERFSLILESASTNQTSMYLCASSTPSQGSETQYFGPGTRLLVL.

This clonotype was found many times. The CDR3 here is CASSLQGHEQYF. In DNA, the CDR3 is TGTGCCAGCAGTTTACAGGGACACGAGCAGTACTTC. V usage is TRBV11-3 and J usage is TRBJ2-7, with TRBD1 as a possible D gene (6 bases). V lost 6 bases to trimming and J lost 5 bases, with 11 bases between them. This CDR3 contains 12 residues. Germline V gene sequence: CDR1 SGHNT, CDR2 YENEEA.

This clonotype was recorded at least ten times. The rearrangement links TRBV6-2 or TRBV6-3 to TRBJ1-5; D gene ambiguous. The CDR3 loop spans 14 amino acids. From germline, CDR1 is MNHEY and CDR2 SVGEGT. The ends were cut back, 2 bases at V and 3 bases at J, with 8 bases in the middle. CDR3 sequence reads: CASSYGSVNQPQHF. The CDR3 coding sequence is TGTGCCAGCAGTTACGGGTCAGTCAATCAGCCCCAGCATTTT.